The entry below describes one T cell receptor beta chain. This entry belongs to a study of blood T cell repertoires in COVID-19. Repertoires were generated with immunoSEQ multiplex PCR, while TCRdb's copy carries only in-frame clones and drops some. The data hold 120,000 to 150,000 clones, with approximately 87% observed a single time. The J segment lost 4 bases and the V segment lost 6 bases, leaving 4 bases of the junction unmatched. Germline V gives CDR1 MNHEY, CDR2 SVGEGT. The CDR3 covers 13 residues. The gene calls are TRBV6-2 or TRBV6-3 and TRBJ1-1, with 8 bases lining up with TRBD1. The sequenced sample was peripheral blood. The receptor's source is a woman in her 50s with active or convalescent COVID-19. CDR3 region: CASRPTGGTEAFF. CDR3 bases: TGTGCCAGCAGGCCTACAGGGGGCACTGAAGCTTTCTTT.